What follows describes a single TCR beta chain. Data came from immunoSEQ multiplex PCR; TCRdb stores just in-frame clones and leaves some out. The sample lists some 120,000 clones, 86% seen once, with around 12% in the top ten. These data are taken from a study of T cell responses to AZD1222 COVID-19 vaccine. The TCR comes from an adult in good health. Sequencing was performed on peripheral blood, taken on day 0 of AZD1222 vaccination.

The DNA of the CDR3 is TGTGCCACCAGCAGAAGACCGGGACAGGGGGAACAGCCCCAGCATTTT. Translating it yields CATSRRPGQGEQPQHF. The chain joins TRBV15 to TRBJ1-5, with 11 bases identical to TRBD1. Germline-derived CDR1 and CDR2 are LNHNV and YYDKDF (reference sequence). CDR3 length: 16 amino acids. With V trimmed by 2 bases and J by 7 bases, 7 bases remained unmatched.